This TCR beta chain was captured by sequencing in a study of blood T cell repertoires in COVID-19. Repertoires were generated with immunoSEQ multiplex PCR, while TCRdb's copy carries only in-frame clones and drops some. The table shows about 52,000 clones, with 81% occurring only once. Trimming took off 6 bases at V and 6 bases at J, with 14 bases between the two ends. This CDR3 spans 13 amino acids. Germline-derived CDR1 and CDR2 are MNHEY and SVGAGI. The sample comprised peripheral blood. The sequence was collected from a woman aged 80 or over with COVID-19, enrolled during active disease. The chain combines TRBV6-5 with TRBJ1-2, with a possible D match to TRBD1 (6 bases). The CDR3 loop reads CASRPNRADGYTF. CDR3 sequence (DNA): TGTGCCAGCAGGCCAAACAGGGCCGATGGCTACACCTTC.